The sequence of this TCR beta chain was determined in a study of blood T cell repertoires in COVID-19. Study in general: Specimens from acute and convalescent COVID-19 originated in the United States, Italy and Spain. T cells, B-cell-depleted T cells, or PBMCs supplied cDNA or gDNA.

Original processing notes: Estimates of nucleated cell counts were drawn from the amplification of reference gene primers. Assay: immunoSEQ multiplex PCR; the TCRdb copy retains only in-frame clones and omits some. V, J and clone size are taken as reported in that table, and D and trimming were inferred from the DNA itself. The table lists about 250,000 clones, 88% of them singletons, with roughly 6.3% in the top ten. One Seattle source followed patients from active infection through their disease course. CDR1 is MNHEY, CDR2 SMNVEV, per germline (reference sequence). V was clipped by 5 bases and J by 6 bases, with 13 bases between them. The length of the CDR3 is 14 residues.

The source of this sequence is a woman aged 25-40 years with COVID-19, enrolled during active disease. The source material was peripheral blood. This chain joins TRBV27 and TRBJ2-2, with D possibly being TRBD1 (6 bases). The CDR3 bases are TGTGCCAGCAGTCCCTCCTCAGGGGCCGGGGAGCTGTTTTTT. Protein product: CASSPSSGAGELFF.